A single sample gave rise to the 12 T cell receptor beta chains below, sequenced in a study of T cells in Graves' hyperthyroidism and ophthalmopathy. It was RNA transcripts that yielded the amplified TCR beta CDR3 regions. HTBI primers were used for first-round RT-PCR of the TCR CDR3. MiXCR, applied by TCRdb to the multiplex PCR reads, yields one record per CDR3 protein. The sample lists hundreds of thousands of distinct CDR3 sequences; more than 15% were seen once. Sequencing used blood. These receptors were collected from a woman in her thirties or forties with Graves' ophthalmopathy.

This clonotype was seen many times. The CDR3 sequence is CASSLARGIGTEAFF. CDR3 in DNA: TGTGCCAGCAGCTTGGCGCGGGGAATAGGAACTGAAGCTTTCTTT. The chain recombines TRBV5-4 with TRBJ1-1; no clear D gene. The CDR3 is 15 amino acids. V lost 0 bases, J lost 5 bases, and 14 bases lay in between. The germline CDR1 and CDR2 sequences are SGHNT and YYREEE (reference sequence).

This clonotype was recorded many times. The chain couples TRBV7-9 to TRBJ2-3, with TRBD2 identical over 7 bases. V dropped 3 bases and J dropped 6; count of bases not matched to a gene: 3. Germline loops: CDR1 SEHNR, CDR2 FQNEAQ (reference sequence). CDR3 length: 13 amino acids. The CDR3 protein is CASSLTGGDTQYF. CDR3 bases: TGTGCCAGCAGCTTGACCGGGGGGGATACGCAGTATTTT.

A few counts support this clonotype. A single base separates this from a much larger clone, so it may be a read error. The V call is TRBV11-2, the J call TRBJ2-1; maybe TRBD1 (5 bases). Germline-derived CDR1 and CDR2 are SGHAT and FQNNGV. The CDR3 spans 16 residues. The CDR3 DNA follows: TGTGCCAGCAGCTCGCTGTTTAGGGGCTCCTACAATGAGCAGTCCTTC. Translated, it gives CASSSLFRGSYNEQSF.

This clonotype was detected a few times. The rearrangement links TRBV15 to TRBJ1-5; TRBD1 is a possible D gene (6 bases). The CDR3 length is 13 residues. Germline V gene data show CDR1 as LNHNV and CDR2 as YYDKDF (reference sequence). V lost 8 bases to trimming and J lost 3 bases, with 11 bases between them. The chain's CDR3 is CATDTGYNQPQHF. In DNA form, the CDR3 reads TGTGCCACCGATACAGGGTACAATCAGCCCCAGCATTTT. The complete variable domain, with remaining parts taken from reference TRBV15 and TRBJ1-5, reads DAMVIQNPRYQVTQFGKPVTLSCSQTLNHNVMYWYQQKSSQAPKLLFHYYDKDFNNEADTPDNFQSRRPNTSFCFLDIRSPGLGDTAMYLCATDTGYNQPQHFGDGTRLSIL.

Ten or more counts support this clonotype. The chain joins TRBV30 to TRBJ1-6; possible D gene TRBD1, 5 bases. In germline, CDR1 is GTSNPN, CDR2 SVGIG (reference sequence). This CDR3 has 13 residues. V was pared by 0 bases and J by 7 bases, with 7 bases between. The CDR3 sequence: CAWSVKGNSPLHF. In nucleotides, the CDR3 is TGTGCCTGGAGTGTAAAGGGGAATTCACCCCTCCACTTT.

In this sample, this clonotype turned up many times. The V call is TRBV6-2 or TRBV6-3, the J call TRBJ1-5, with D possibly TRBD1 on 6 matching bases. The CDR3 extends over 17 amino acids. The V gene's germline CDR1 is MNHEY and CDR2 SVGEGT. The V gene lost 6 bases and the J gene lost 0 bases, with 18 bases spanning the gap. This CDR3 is CASRPDRLRVSNQPQHF. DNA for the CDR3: TGTGCCAGCAGGCCCGACAGGTTGCGGGTTAGCAATCAGCCCCAGCATTTT.

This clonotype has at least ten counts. The CDR3: CAWSVRQYNQPQHF. The CDR3 nucleotides are TGTGCCTGGAGTGTACGGCAGTACAATCAGCCCCAGCATTTT. V and J are TRBV30 and TRBJ1-5; D ambiguous. The CDR3 spans 14 residues. The V end was cut by 0 bases, the J end by 3 bases, with 9 bases between. Germline V gene data show CDR1 as GTSNPN and CDR2 as SVGIG (reference sequence).

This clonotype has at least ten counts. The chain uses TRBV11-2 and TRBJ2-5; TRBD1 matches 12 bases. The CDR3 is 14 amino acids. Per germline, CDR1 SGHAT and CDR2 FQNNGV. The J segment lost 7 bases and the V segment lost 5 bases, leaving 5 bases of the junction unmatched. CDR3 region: CASSPGTGGGTQYF. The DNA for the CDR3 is TGTGCCAGCAGCCCGGGGACAGGGGGCGGGACCCAGTACTTC.

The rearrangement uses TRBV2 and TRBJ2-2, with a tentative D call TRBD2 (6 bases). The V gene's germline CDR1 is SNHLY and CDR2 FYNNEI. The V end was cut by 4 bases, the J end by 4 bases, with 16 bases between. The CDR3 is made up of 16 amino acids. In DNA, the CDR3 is TGTGCCAGCAGTGGGATAGCGGAAACACTCACCGGGGAGCTGTTTTTT. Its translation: CASSGIAETLTGELFF.

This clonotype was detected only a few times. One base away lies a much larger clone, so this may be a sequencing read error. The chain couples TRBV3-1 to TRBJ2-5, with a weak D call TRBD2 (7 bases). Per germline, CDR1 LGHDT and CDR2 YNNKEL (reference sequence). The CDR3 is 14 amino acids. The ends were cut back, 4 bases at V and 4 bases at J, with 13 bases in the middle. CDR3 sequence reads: CASSPGASGETQYF. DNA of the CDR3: TGTGCCAGCAGCCCAGGGGCTAGCGGAGAGACCCAGTACTTC.

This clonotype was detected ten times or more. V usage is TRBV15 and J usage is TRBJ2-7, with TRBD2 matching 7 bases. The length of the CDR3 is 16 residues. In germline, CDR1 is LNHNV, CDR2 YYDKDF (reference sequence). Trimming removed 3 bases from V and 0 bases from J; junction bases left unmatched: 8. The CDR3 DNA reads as TGTGCCACCAGCAGTAGAGAAGCGGGGTCCTCCTACGAGCAGTACTTC. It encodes CATSSREAGSSYEQYF.

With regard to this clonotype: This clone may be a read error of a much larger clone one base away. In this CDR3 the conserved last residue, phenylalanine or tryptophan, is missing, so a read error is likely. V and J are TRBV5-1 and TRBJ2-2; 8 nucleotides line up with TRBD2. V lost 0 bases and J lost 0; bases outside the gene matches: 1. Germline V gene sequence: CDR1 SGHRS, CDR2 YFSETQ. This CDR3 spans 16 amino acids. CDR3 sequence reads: CASSLVAGPNTGELFS. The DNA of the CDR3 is TGCGCCAGCAGCTTGGTAGCGGGACCGAACACCGGGGAGCTGTTTTCT.